The clone carrying this T cell receptor beta chain was found a few times. Its specificity is unknown. As an off-target read in a library built for alpha chains, this beta chain has a frequency of little significance. Indicated time point: sample taken at primary tumor resection. This specimen comes from a study of spatial heterogeneity in lung cancer. Study-wide points: How many expanded intratumoral alpha and beta TCRs were present tracked the tumor mutation count, which was a count of nonsynonymous mutations. Tumor T cells had an estimated coverage that came to about 7% for alpha chains and less than 15% for beta chains.

The germline CDR1 and CDR2 sequences are DFQATT and SNEGSKA (reference sequence). This CDR3 has 13 residues. V was trimmed by 6 bases and J by 8 bases, leaving 16 bases between them. A distinct unique molecular identifier was carried by each TCR cDNA molecule. TCRdb reprocessed the 5' RACE reads via MiXCR and lists one record per CDR3 protein. Of about 14,000 distinct CDR3 sequences in the sample, about 4.5% were seen once. The sequenced sample was lung tumor tissue, obtained at surgery. V usage is TRBV20-1 and J usage is TRBJ1-4, with D perhaps TRBD1 (6 bases). The origin of this receptor is a female donor with early-stage non-small cell lung cancer. The CDR3 DNA reads as TGCAGTGCCGGGGGCGGGCCGGACGAAAAACTGTTTTTT. Protein: CSAGGGPDEKLFF.